The present TCR beta chain was sequenced within a study of shared clonotypes between healthy human individuals. Naive CD8 populations comprised CD45RO-negative cells positively selected for CCR7, excluding terminally differentiated effector memory CD45RA+ cells. Comments on this clone: The antigen is not known.

The input for sorted-subset replicate PCRs was about 200 ng DNA, tens of thousands of T cell genomes. Repertoires were generated with immunoSEQ multiplex PCR, while TCRdb's copy carries only in-frame clones and drops some. The data show about 820,000 clones, over 90% seen once. Notes on the study in general: Rarefaction analysis demonstrated incomplete sorted-subset sequencing notwithstanding large depth.

The trim removed 3 bases at V and 5 bases at J, leaving 6 bases unmatched. The length of the CDR3 is 14 residues. Germline loops: CDR1 SGDLS, CDR2 YYNGEE. This TCR was recovered from a man in his thirties or forties in good health. The sequenced sample was naive CD8+ T cells sorted from blood. The rearrangement links TRBV9 to TRBJ2-7; 9 bases map to TRBD1. CDR3 coding DNA: TGTGCCAGCAGCGGAACAGGGGGCCGCCACGAGCAGTACTTC. Its protein is CASSGTGGRHEQYF.